This paragraph covers one T cell receptor (beta chain) sequence. What it binds is unknown. Cultured CD4+ T cells had their DNA profiled by the Oncomine TCR Beta short-read assay. Each CDR3 protein gets one entry after TCRdb re-called the PCR reads with MiXCR. The sample has about 20,000 distinct CDR3 sequences; around a third are singletons. This sample stems from a study of vaccination and CD4 T cells after COVID-19. Study overall: For post-vaccine samples, collection took place a median around 70 days after dose two, ranging from 14 to 241.

The CDR3 sequence is 14 residues long. Trimming removed 3 bases from V and 4 bases from J, with 10 bases in between. The V gene's germline CDR1 is KGHDR and CDR2 SFDVKD. Described time point: late sampling 161 to 241 days after vaccination in a few convalescent patients. Treatment defined: roughly 11-day PBMC culture with coronavirus spike peptide pools or control peptides (ViraFEST assay). Every positive PCR date fell between March and December 2020, earlier than the US Alpha, Beta and Delta variants. The chain is built from TRBV24-1 and TRBJ2-3; D remains ambiguous. The TCR was taken from a human donor who had recovered from COVID-19. The starting material was CD4+ T cells from blood, cultured in vitro, obtained about 7 months after SARS-CoV-2 vaccination. The CDR3 loop reads CATSDDPRPDTQYF. CDR3 DNA: TGTGCCACCAGTGATGACCCTAGGCCAGATACGCAGTATTTT.